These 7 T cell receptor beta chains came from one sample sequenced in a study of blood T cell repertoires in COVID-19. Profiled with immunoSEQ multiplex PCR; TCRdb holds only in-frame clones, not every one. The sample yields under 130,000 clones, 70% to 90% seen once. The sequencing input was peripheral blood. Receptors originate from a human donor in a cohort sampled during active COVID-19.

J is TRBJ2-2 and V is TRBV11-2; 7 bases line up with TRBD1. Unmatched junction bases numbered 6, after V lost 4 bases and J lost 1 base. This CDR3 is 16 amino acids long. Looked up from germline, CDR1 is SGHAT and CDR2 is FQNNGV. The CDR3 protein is CASSSRDRLNTGELFF. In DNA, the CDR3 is TGTGCCAGCAGCTCAAGGGACAGACTGAACACCGGGGAGCTGTTTTTT.

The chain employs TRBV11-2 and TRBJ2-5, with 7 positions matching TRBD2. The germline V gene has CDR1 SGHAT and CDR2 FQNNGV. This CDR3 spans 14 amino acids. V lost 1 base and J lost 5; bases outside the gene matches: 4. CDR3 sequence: CASSLARGMETQYF. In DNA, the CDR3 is TGTGCCAGCAGCTTAGCGCGGGGGATGGAGACCCAGTACTTC.

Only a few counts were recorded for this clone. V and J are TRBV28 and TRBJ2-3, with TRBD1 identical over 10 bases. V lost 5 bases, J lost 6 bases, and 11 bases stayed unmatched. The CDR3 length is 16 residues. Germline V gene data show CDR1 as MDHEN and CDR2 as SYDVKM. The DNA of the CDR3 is TGTGCCAGCAGTCCTGCCCGGGACAGGGGTTATGATACGCAGTATTTT. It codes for CASSPARDRGYDTQYF.

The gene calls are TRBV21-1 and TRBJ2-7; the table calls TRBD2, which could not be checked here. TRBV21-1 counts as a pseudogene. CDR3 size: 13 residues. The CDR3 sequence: CASSKALGLAGPF. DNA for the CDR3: TGTGCCAGCAGCAAAGCGCTTGGGCTAGCGGGCCCCTTC.

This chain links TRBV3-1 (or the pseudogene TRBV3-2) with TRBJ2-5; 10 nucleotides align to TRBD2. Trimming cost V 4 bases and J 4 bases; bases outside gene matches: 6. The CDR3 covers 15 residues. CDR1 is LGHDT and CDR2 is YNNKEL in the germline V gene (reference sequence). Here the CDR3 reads CASSPSGSVAETQYF. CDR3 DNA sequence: TGTGCCAGCAGCCCTAGCGGGAGTGTAGCAGAGACCCAGTACTTC.

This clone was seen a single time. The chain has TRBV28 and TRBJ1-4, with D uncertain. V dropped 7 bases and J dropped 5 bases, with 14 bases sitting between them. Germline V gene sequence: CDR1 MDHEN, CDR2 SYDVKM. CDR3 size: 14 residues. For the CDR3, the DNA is TGTGCCAGCACTCCGGGTGCCGTCAATGAAAAACTGTTTTTT. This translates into CASTPGAVNEKLFF.

The DNA of the CDR3 is TGTGCCAGCAGTGAAGAGACACCGACAGGGGAAGGCTACGAGCAGTACTTC. Translating gives CASSEETPTGEGYEQYF. The rearrangement joins TRBV2 to TRBJ2-7, with 8 nucleotides matching TRBD1. In germline, CDR1 is SNHLY, CDR2 FYNNEI. The junction had 11 bases not matched to a gene; V was cut back by 1 base and J by 3 bases. The CDR3 length is 17 residues.